This is a list of T cell receptor beta chains from one sample in a study of OX40 agonist ivuxolimab in advanced cancers. Assay: immunoSEQ multiplex PCR; the TCRdb copy retains only in-frame clones and omits some. This table holds over 80,000 clones, over 75% found once. The input for sequencing was CD4+ or CD8+ T cells sorted from blood, taken in a trial of the OX40 agonist ivuxolimab. These TCRs come from an adult with an advanced solid tumor such as melanoma, head and neck, liver or kidney cancer. Both conserved end residues are part of each CDR3. D genes are given only for firm matches. Not every row has a clone size; where given, it reads once, few, many or a size class.

NA	TRBJ2-5	TRBV6-5	NA	CASRPGLRDQETQYF	TGTGCCAGCAGACCCGGACTCAGGGACCAAGAGACCCAGTACTTC
NA	TRBJ2-1	TRBV5-4	NA	CASNAQEGYNEQFF	TGTGCCAGCAACGCCCAGGAGGGCTACAATGAGCAGTTCTTC
NA	TRBJ1-1	TRBV6-1	NA	CANSVAALNTEAFF	TGTGCCAACAGTGTTGCGGCCTTGAACACTGAAGCTTTCTTT
NA	TRBJ1-1	TRBV14	TRBD1	CASSQQGEGTEAFF	TGTGCCAGCAGCCAGCAGGGGGAGGGCACTGAAGCTTTCTTT
NA	TRBJ2-1	TRBV7-6	TRBD2	CASSKGLAGAYNEQFF	TGTGCCAGCAGCAAGGGACTAGCGGGAGCCTACAATGAGCAGTTCTTC
few	TRBJ2-1	TRBV7-8	TRBD2	CASSSTGTSGPPTYNEQFF	TGTGCCAGCAGCTCAACCGGGACTAGCGGCCCCCCCACCTACAATGAGCAGTTCTTC
NA	TRBJ1-5	TRBV27	TRBD1	CASSLEQGAHQPQHF	TGTGCCAGCAGTTTAGAGCAGGGGGCGCATCAGCCCCAGCATTTT
NA	TRBJ2-5	TRBV13	NA	CASSVETQYF	TGTGCCAGCAGTGTGGAGACCCAGTACTTC
NA	TRBJ2-7	TRBV27	TRBD2	CASSTLSSGSFEQYF	TGTGCCAGCAGTACCCTGAGTAGCGGGAGCTTCGAGCAGTACTTC
NA	TRBJ2-1	TRBV10-1	NA	CASSESGRYNEQFF	TGCGCCAGCAGTGAGTCCGGGCGTTACAATGAGCAGTTCTTC
NA	TRBJ2-1	TRBV5-1	NA	CASSVSGIYNEQFF	TGCGCCAGCAGCGTTAGCGGCATCTACAATGAGCAGTTCTTC
NA	TRBJ2-7	TRBV11-1	TRBD1	CASSRDRWSYEQYF	TGTGCCAGCAGCAGGGACAGGTGGTCCTACGAGCAGTACTTC
NA	TRBJ1-6	TRBV27	NA	CASSLAGPTNSPLHF	TGTGCCAGCAGTTTAGCCGGTCCGACTAATTCACCCCTCCACTTT
NA	TRBJ2-3	TRBV30	NA	CAWKLRVGSDTQYF	TGTGCCTGGAAATTGAGGGTTGGCTCAGATACGCAGTATTTT
NA	TRBJ1-3	TRBV18	NA	CASSPPEGSGNTIYF	TGTGCCAGCTCACCACCGGAGGGCTCTGGAAACACCATATATTTT
NA	TRBJ2-1	TRBV4-3	NA	CASSQDWKSGYGEQFF	TGCGCCAGCAGCCAAGATTGGAAAAGCGGTTATGGTGAGCAGTTCTTC
NA	TRBJ2-1	TRBV7-2	NA	CASSPLVISYNEQFF	TGTGCCAGCAGCCCCCTCGTGATCTCCTACAATGAGCAGTTCTTC
NA	TRBJ1-3	TRBV7-2	NA	CASSLSWISGNTIYF	TGTGCCAGCAGCTTAAGCTGGATCTCTGGAAACACCATATATTTT